This passage covers 30 T cell receptor beta chains from one sample sequenced in a study of PD-L1 blockade in urothelial cancer. Described time point: peripheral blood 6 weeks after treatment start. The table came from immunoSEQ multiplex PCR; TCRdb's copy has only in-frame clones and leaves some out. The table has around 110,000 clones, 80% to 90% seen once; the top ten hold about 1.5%. Here the sequenced sample was PBMCs, taken around atezolizumab (anti-PD-L1) treatment. The receptors here all came from a man between 60 and 75 years old with urothelial cancer.

This clone has a handful of counts. The chain employs TRBV18 and TRBJ2-2; 7 nucleotides align to TRBD1. CDR1 KGHSH and CDR2 LQKENI come from the germline V gene. The ends lost 5 bases at V and 2 bases at J; junction bases unmatched: 11. CDR3 size: 17 residues. In DNA form, the CDR3 reads TGTGCCAGCTCATCGGGAAGACAGGGCCCCAACACCGGGGAGCTGTTTTTT. Its translation: CASSSGRQGPNTGELFF. Complete variable domain (other parts from reference TRBV18 and TRBJ2-2): NAGVMQNPRHLVRRRGQEARLRCSPMKGHSHVYWYRQLPEEGLKFMVYLQKENIIDESGMPKERFSAEFPKEGPSILRIQQVVRGDSAAYFCASSSGRQGPNTGELFFGEGSRLTVL.

The rearrangement links TRBV5-1 to TRBJ2-3; D may be TRBD2 (6 bases). CDR3 length: 15 residues. Trimming pared 2 bases from V and 0 bases from J, leaving 10 bases between. Germline-derived CDR1 and CDR2 are SGHRS and YFSETQ. The CDR3 spells CASSFPRGSTDTQYF. In DNA, the CDR3 is TGCGCCAGCAGCTTCCCACGGGGGAGCACAGATACGCAGTATTTT.

This clone has a single count. The chain carries TRBV4-2 and TRBJ2-7; TRBD1 might be the D (6 bases). With 4 bases removed from V and 4 bases from J, the gap between germline ends came to 11 bases. Germline V gene data show CDR1 as LGHNA and CDR2 as YNFKEQ. There are 13 residues in the CDR3. CDR3 nucleotides: TGTGCCAGCAGCCGAGGTACAGGGTACGAGCAGTACTTC. Translating it yields CASSRGTGYEQYF.

The genes are TRBV7-2 and TRBJ1-5; weak D call: TRBD1 (6 bases). Trimming removed 0 bases at V and 7 bases at J, with 13 bases between. The length of the CDR3 is 15 residues. The V gene's germline CDR1 is SGHTA and CDR2 FQGNSA. DNA of the CDR3: TGTGCCAGCAGCTTAGCGGTAGGGGGAGGGCAGCCCCAGCATTTT. This gives the protein CASSLAVGGGQPQHF.

In its sample, this clone was seen once. The chain is built from TRBV28 and TRBJ1-5; D ambiguous. The V gene lost 6 bases and the J gene lost 7 bases, with 16 bases spanning the gap. CDR1 is MDHEN, CDR2 SYDVKM, per germline. This CDR3 comprises 14 residues. CDR3 in amino acids: CASSRQKGGQPQHF. Here the CDR3 DNA reads TGTGCCAGCAGCCGCCAAAAGGGAGGCCAGCCCCAGCATTTT.

The rearrangement joins TRBV5-1 to TRBJ2-1; 9 nucleotides match TRBD2. The J segment lost 6 bases and the V segment lost 0 bases, leaving 4 bases of the junction unmatched. The CDR3 has 15 amino acids. The germline V gene has CDR1 SGHRS and CDR2 YFSETQ. The CDR3 loop reads CASSLGAGGVNEQFF. DNA of the CDR3: TGCGCCAGCAGCTTGGGGGCGGGGGGGGTCAATGAGCAGTTCTTC.

This rearrangement joins TRBV6-1 to TRBJ1-5, with unresolved D. Trimming took off 4 bases at V and 5 bases at J, with 15 bases between the two ends. The CDR3 is 15 residues long. Germline CDR1 is MNHNS and CDR2 is SASEGT. CDR3 nucleotides: TGTGCCAGCAGTGTGACGTTTAGTCTAGATCAGCCCCAGCATTTT. This gives the protein CASSVTFSLDQPQHF.

V usage is TRBV5-8 and J usage is TRBJ1-5; 10 nucleotides match TRBD1. Losses at the gene ends were 4 bases for V and 6 bases for J; bases not matched to a gene: 7. The CDR3 is 15 residues long. Germline V gene lookup returns CDR1 SGHTS and CDR2 YDEGEE. The CDR3 nucleotides read TGTGCCAGCAGCATCATCGGGACAGGGGTTCAGCCCCAGCATTTT. This gives the protein CASSIIGTGVQPQHF.

The chain has TRBV5-5 and TRBJ2-5; TRBD2 agrees at 13 bases. This CDR3 comprises 20 residues. CDR1 is SGHKS, CDR2 YYEKEE, per germline (reference sequence). The ends lost 2 bases at V and 5 bases at J; junction bases unmatched: 18. The CDR3 sequence is CASSFRTGGLAGARRETQYF. The CDR3, as DNA: TGTGCCAGCAGCTTCCGGACAGGAGGACTAGCGGGGGCTCGACGGGAGACCCAGTACTTC.

The CDR3 DNA sequence: TGTGCCAGCAGCGCCGGGACAGGGGTGGTGTTAGCTGGAAACACCATATATTTT. It is translated as CASSAGTGVVLAGNTIYF. The chain carries TRBV9 and TRBJ1-3; 10 nucleotides line up with TRBD1. Germline-derived CDR1 and CDR2 are SGDLS and YYNGEE. The CDR3 runs to 18 residues. V shed 3 bases and J 2 bases; nucleotides not matched to a gene: 11.

This rearrangement joins TRBV6-5 to TRBJ1-1; a possible D gene is TRBD1 (5 bases). The germline V gene encodes CDR1 MNHEY and CDR2 SVGAGI. CDR3 length: 15 amino acids. V lost 6 bases, J lost 0 bases, and 14 bases lay in between. The CDR3 sequence is CASSDPGLLNTEAFF. In DNA, the CDR3 is TGTGCCAGCAGCGACCCGGGACTCCTGAACACTGAAGCTTTCTTT.

The chain is built from TRBV28 and TRBJ2-5, with 9 bases lining up with TRBD1. After removal of 5 bases from V and 5 bases from J, the junction contained 6 bases not matched to a gene. The CDR3 consists of 14 residues. Germline V gives CDR1 MDHEN, CDR2 SYDVKM. The CDR3 DNA reads TGTGCCAGCAGTACTGGACAGGGGCCGGAGACCCAGTACTTC. This encodes CASSTGQGPETQYF.

This clone appeared a single time. This chain connects TRBV10-1 to TRBJ2-7; D may be TRBD2 (5 bases). Per the germline V gene, CDR1 is WNHNN and CDR2 is SYGVQD (reference sequence). The CDR3 sequence is 16 residues long. V was pared by 0 bases and J by 2 bases, with 14 bases between. CDR3 region: CASSESRGLVTYEQYF. In nucleotides, the CDR3 is TGCGCCAGCAGTGAGTCTCGCGGGTTGGTCACCTACGAGCAGTACTTC.

This rearrangement joins TRBV5-4 to TRBJ1-2; the match to TRBD1 covers 9 bases. Per germline, CDR1 SGHNT and CDR2 YYREEE (reference sequence). Trimming removed 2 bases from V and 7 bases from J; junction bases left unmatched: 9. This CDR3 spans 15 amino acids. CDR3 amino acids: CASSLGEQGATGYTF. DNA of the CDR3: TGTGCCAGCAGCTTAGGCGAACAGGGGGCTACTGGCTACACCTTC.

This chain links TRBV6-1 with TRBJ2-1, with D possibly TRBD2 on 5 matching bases. Germline loops: CDR1 MNHNS, CDR2 SASEGT. V gave up 10 bases and J gave up 12 bases, with 28 bases separating them. The CDR3 loop spans 15 amino acids. The chain's CDR3 is CAISPSSSGRIGQFF. The CDR3, as DNA: TGTGCCATATCCCCCTCTAGTTCTGGGAGAATCGGGCAGTTCTTC.

This clone was detected once. The chain couples TRBV18 to TRBJ2-7, with D possibly matching TRBD2 (5 bases). Trimming removed 4 bases at V and 2 bases at J, with 9 bases between. The germline gives CDR1 KGHSH, CDR2 LQKENI. The CDR3 has 13 residues. The CDR3 DNA follows: TGTGCCAGCTCACGGACTCAAACCTACGAGCAGTACTTC. This codes for CASSRTQTYEQYF.

For the CDR3, the DNA is TGTGCCAGCAGCTTGGCCGGGACAGGGTACGGGAATGAGCAGTTCTTC. It codes for CASSLAGTGYGNEQFF. The chain has TRBV5-4 and TRBJ2-1; 9 nucleotides align to TRBD1. The CDR3 is 16 residues long. The germline CDR1 and CDR2 sequences are SGHNT and YYREEE (reference sequence). V was pared by 0 bases and J by 7 bases, with 8 bases of the junction left unmatched.

The V call is TRBV11-2, the J call TRBJ2-1; D ambiguous. Looked up from germline, CDR1 is SGHAT and CDR2 is FQNNGV. Deletions cut 5 bases from V and 5 bases from J, with 13 bases between. The CDR3 sequence is 14 residues long. In nucleotides, the CDR3 is TGTGCCAGCAGCCTCGAACTTTTCAACAATGAGCAGTTCTTC. As protein: CASSLELFNNEQFF.

Only one count was recorded for this clone. V and J are TRBV6-1 and TRBJ2-1, with 10 nucleotides matching TRBD2. The CDR3 contains 20 residues. Trimming took 4 bases from V and 0 from J; bases not matched to a gene: 15. Germline CDR1 reads MNHNS; CDR2 reads SASEGT. The CDR3 DNA reads as TGTGCCAGCAGTGCATTGGTAGCGGGGGGCGGGGTTCTCTCCTACAATGAGCAGTTCTTC. Residues: CASSALVAGGGVLSYNEQFF.

This clone appeared a single time. The chain joins TRBV28 to TRBJ2-7, with 14 bases that match TRBD2. This CDR3 is built from 16 residues. V dropped 3 bases and J dropped 6; count of bases not matched to a gene: 7. From germline, CDR1 is MDHEN and CDR2 SYDVKM. CDR3 sequence reads: CASSLIGTSGSGEQYF. The CDR3 DNA reads TGTGCCAGCAGTTTGATAGGGACTAGCGGGAGCGGCGAGCAGTACTTC.

The CDR3 DNA is TGTGCCAGCAGCTCCCGGGGGACAGGGGACAATGAGCAGTTCTTC. Protein product: CASSSRGTGDNEQFF. The chain carries TRBV7-8 and TRBJ2-1; the match to TRBD1 covers 10 bases. The length of the CDR3 is 15 residues. The ends lost 4 bases at V and 5 bases at J; junction bases unmatched: 5. Germline assignment: CDR1 SGHVS and CDR2 FQNEAQ.

Only one count was recorded for this clone. This chain joins TRBV5-1 and TRBJ1-1; 9 nucleotides agree with TRBD1. The trim removed 0 bases at V and 4 bases at J, leaving 4 bases unmatched. The CDR3 runs to 15 residues. The germline V gene encodes CDR1 SGHRS and CDR2 YFSETQ. The CDR3 DNA reads as TGCGCCAGCAGCTTGGTGGACAGGGGAGCCACTGAAGCTTTCTTT. Translated: CASSLVDRGATEAFF.

The rearrangement uses TRBV9 and TRBJ1-1, with no clear D. The CDR3 runs 15 residues. Trimming took 4 bases from V and 1 from J, leaving 14 bases between them. Germline lookup yields CDR1 SGDLS and CDR2 YYNGEE. CDR3 sequence (DNA): TGTGCCAGCAGCAGCTTTGGAGGGAGGAACACTGAAGCTTTCTTT. Protein product: CASSSFGGRNTEAFF.

The chain links TRBV11-2 to TRBJ1-1; unclear D gene. Germline loops: CDR1 SGHAT, CDR2 FQNNGV. The CDR3 runs 15 residues. V lost 1 base, J lost 3 bases, and 12 bases lay in between. This CDR3 reads CASSLVFRRYTEAFF. The CDR3 bases are TGTGCCAGCAGCTTAGTCTTCCGCAGATACACTGAAGCTTTCTTT.

The chain combines TRBV6-5 with TRBJ1-1; a possible D gene is TRBD1 (6 bases). Germline values: CDR1 MNHEY, CDR2 SVGAGI. The CDR3 contains 12 residues. Between the trimmed V and J ends, which lost 7 bases and 3 bases, there was a span of 9 bases. The CDR3 DNA follows: TGTGCCAGCATCGGGGGGCACACTGAAGCTTTCTTT. Translated, it gives CASIGGHTEAFF.

V gene TRBV29-1 combines with J gene TRBJ2-2, with D tentatively TRBD1 (6 bases). The germline V gene encodes CDR1 SQVTM and CDR2 ANQGSEA. The CDR3 is 13 residues long. V was pared by 6 bases and J by 0 bases, with 8 bases between. CDR3 bases: TGCAGCGTAGACAGGTCGAACACCGGGGAGCTGTTTTTT. Encoded protein: CSVDRSNTGELFF.

About this clone itself: The same CDR3 arises from other DNA sequences in this sample as well. The chain combines TRBV18 with TRBJ2-5; 7 nucleotides align to TRBD1. Unmatched junction bases numbered 5, after V lost 3 bases and J lost 4 bases. This CDR3 has 14 residues. CDR1 is KGHSH, CDR2 LQKENI, per germline. This CDR3 reads CASSPGAGGETQYF. DNA of the CDR3: TGTGCCAGCTCACCGGGAGCAGGGGGAGAGACCCAGTACTTC. Drawing the rest from reference TRBV18 and TRBJ2-5, the complete variable domain is NAGVMQNPRHLVRRRGQEARLRCSPMKGHSHVYWYRQLPEEGLKFMVYLQKENIIDESGMPKERFSAEFPKEGPSILRIQQVVRGDSAAYFCASSPGAGGETQYFGPGTRLLVL.

Written as DNA, the CDR3 is TGTGCCAGCAGTGAGCCACCCTATAACTATGGCTACACCTTC. Its translation is CASSEPPYNYGYTF. This chain links TRBV28 with TRBJ1-2; D call uncertain. The germline V gene has CDR1 MDHEN and CDR2 SYDVKM. V was shortened by 5 bases and J by 1 base, with 11 bases between the two germline ends. This CDR3 contains 14 residues.

The rearrangement joins TRBV27 to TRBJ2-1; D gene unclear. The germline V gene has CDR1 MNHEY and CDR2 SMNVEV (reference sequence). Trimming stripped 5 bases from V and 4 bases from J, with 18 bases between. CDR3 length: 16 residues. This CDR3 is CASSPHGGGGYNEQFF. For the CDR3, the DNA is TGTGCCAGCAGTCCGCACGGTGGTGGCGGATACAATGAGCAGTTCTTC.

The chain is built from TRBV14 and TRBJ2-3; a weak D match, TRBD2 (6 bases). Germline lookup yields CDR1 SGHDN and CDR2 FVKESK. Trimming took 0 bases from V and 4 from J, leaving 11 bases between them. The CDR3 sequence is 15 residues long. The CDR3 region is CASSQEREYSDTQYF. The CDR3 nucleotides read TGTGCCAGCAGCCAAGAACGGGAGTACTCAGATACGCAGTATTTT.